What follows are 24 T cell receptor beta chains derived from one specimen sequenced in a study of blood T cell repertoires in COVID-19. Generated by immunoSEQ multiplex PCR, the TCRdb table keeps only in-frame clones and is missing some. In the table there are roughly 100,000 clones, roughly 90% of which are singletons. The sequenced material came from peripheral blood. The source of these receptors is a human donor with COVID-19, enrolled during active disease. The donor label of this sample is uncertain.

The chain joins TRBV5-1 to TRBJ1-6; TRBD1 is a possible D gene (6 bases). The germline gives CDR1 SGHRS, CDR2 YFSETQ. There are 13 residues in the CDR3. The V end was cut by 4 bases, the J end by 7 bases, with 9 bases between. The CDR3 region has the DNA TGCGCCAGCAGCGGACAGTTCAATTCACCCCTCCACTTT. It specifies CASSGQFNSPLHF.

CDR3 coding DNA: TGTGCCAGCAGCTTATCGAGGGCTCACTCCTACGAGCAGTACTTC. Amino acids: CASSLSRAHSYEQYF. The chain uses TRBV11-3 and TRBJ2-7; maybe TRBD2 (5 bases). Germline V gene sequence: CDR1 SGHNT, CDR2 YENEEA. V shed 2 bases and J shed 0 bases, with 11 bases lying between them. The CDR3 runs to 15 residues.

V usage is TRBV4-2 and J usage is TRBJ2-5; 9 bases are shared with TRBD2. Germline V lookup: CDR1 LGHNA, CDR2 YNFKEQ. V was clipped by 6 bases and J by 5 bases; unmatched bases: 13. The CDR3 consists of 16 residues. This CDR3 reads CASSPIAAGGVETQYF. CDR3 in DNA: TGTGCCAGCAGTCCAATTGCAGCGGGGGGAGTGGAGACCCAGTACTTC.

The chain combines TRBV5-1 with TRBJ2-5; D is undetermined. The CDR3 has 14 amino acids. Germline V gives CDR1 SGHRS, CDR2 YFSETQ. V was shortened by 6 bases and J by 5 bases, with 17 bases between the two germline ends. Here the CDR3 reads CASTNEPRHETQYF. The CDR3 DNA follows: TGCGCCAGCACTAATGAACCCCGACATGAGACCCAGTACTTC. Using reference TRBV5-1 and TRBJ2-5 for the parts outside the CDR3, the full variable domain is KAGVTQTPRYLIKTRGQQVTLSCSPISGHRSVSWYQQTPGQGLQFLFEYFSETQRNKGNFPGRFSGRQFSNSRSEMNVSTLELGDSALYLCASTNEPRHETQYFGPGTRLLVL.

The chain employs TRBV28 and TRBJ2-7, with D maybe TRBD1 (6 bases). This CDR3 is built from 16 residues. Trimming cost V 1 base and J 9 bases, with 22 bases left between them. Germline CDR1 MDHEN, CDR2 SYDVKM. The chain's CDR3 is CASSLFLRGFYLRQYF. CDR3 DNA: TGTGCCAGCAGTTTATTTTTGAGGGGGTTTTACCTAAGGCAGTACTTC. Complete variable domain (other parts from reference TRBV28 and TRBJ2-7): DVKVTQSSRYLVKRTGEKVFLECVQDMDHENMFWYRQDPGLGLRLIYFSYDVKMKEKGDIPEGYSVSREKKERFSLILESASTNQTSMYLCASSLFLRGFYLRQYFGPGTRLTVT.

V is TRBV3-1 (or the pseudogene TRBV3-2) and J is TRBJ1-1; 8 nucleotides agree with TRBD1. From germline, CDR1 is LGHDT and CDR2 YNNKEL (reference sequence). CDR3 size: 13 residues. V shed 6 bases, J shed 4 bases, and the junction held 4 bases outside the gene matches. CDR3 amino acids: CASSRQGATEAFF. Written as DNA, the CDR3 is TGTGCCAGCAGTCGCCAGGGGGCCACTGAAGCTTTCTTT.

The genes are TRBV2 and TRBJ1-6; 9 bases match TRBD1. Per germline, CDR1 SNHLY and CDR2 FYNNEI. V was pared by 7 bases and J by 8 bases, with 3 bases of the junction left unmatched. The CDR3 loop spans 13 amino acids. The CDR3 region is CASNGQGYSPLHF. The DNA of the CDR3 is TGTGCCAGCAACGGACAGGGGTATTCACCCCTCCACTTT.

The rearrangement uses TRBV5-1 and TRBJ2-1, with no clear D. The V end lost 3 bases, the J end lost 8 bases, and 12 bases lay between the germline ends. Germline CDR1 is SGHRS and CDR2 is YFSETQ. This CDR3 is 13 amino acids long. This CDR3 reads CASSSGYRDEQFF. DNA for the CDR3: TGCGCCAGCAGCTCGGGTTACCGGGATGAGCAGTTCTTC.

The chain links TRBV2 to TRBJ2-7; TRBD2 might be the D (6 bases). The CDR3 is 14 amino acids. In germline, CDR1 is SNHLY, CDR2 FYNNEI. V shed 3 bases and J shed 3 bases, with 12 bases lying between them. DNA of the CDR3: TGTGCCAGCAGTGACGGGGGACCGAGCTACGAGCAGTACTTC. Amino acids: CASSDGGPSYEQYF. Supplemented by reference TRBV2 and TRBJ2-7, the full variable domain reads EPEVTQTPSHQVTQMGQEVILRCVPISNHLYFYWYRQILGQKVEFLVSFYNNEISEKSEIFDDQFSVERPDGSNFTLKIRSTKLEDSAMYFCASSDGGPSYEQYFGPGTRLTVT.

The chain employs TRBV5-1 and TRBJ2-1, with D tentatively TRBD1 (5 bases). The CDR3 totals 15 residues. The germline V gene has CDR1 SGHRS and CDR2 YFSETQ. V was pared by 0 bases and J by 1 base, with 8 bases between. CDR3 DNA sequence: TGCGCCAGCAGCTTGGAGGCAGGGTCCTACAATGAGCAGTTCTTC. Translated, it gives CASSLEAGSYNEQFF.

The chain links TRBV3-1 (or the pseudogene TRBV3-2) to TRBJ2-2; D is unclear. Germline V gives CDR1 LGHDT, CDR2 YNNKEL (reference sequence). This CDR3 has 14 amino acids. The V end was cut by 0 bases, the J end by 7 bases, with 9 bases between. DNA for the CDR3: TGTGCCAGCAGCCAAGATCTAGAGGTCGGGGAGCTGTTTTTT. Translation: CASSQDLEVGELFF.

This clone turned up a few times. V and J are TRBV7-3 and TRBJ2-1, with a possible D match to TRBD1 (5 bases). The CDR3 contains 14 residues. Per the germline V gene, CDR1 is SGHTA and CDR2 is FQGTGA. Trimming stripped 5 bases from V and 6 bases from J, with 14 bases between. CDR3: CASSPRGLGNEQFF. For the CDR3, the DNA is TGTGCCAGCAGCCCAAGGGGTCTAGGCAATGAGCAGTTCTTC.

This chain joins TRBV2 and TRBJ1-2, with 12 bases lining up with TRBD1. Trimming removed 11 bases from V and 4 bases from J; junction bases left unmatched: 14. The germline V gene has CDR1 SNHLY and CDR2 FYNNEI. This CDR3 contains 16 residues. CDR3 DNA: TGTGCCGTATGGTTGGGACAGGGGGCAAGGGGCTATGGCTACACCTTC. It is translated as CAVWLGQGARGYGYTF.

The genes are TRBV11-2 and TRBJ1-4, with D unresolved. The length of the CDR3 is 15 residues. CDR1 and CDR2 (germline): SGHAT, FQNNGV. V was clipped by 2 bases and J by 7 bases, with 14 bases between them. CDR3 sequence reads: CASSLLPEEGEKLFF. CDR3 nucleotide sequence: TGTGCCAGCAGCTTATTGCCCGAGGAGGGTGAAAAACTGTTTTTT.

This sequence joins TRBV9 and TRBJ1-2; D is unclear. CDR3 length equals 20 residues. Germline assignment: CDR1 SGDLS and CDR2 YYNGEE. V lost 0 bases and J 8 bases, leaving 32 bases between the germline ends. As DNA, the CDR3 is TGTGCCAGCAGCGTAGTTAGGGAGGGAAGAGCCGTACTCTCGGCGGGAGGCTACACCTTC. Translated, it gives CASSVVREGRAVLSAGGYTF.

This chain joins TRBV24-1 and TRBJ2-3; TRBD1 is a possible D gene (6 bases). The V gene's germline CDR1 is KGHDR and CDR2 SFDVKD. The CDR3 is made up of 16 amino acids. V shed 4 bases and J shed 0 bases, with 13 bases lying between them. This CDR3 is CATSDRDTYSTDTQYF. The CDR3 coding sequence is TGTGCCACCAGTGACCGGGACACCTATAGCACAGATACGCAGTATTTT.

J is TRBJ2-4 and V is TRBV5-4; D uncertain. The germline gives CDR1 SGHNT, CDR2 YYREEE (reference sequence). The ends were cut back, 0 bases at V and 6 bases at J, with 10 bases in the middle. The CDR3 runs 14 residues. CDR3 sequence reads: CASSLVGGLNIQYF. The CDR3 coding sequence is TGTGCCAGCAGCTTGGTTGGCGGTTTAAACATTCAGTACTTC.

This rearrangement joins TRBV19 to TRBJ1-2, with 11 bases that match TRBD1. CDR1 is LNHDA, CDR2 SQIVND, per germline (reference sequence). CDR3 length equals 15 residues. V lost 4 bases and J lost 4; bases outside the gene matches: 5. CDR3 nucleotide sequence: TGTGCCAGTAGTACCCGGACAGGGGGCATCTATGGCTACACCTTC. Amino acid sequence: CASSTRTGGIYGYTF.

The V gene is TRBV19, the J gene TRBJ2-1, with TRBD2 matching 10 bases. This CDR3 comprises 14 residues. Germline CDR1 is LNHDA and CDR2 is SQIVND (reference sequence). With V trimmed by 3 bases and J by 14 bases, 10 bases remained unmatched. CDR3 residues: CASSIAASGGPEFF. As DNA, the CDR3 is TGTGCCAGTAGTATCGCGGCTAGCGGGGGCCCGGAGTTCTTC.

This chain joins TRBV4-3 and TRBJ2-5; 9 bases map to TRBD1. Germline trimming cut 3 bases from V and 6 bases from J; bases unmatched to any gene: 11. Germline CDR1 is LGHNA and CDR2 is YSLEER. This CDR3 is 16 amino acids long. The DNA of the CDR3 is TGCGCCAGCAGCCAGGTATTAGGGACAGGGCGGCAGACCCAGTACTTC. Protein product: CASSQVLGTGRQTQYF.

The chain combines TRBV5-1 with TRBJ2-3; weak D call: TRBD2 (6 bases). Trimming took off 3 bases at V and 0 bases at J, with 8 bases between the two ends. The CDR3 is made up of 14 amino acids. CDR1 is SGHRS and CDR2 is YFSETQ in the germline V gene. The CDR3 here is CASSWGGSTDTQYF. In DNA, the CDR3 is TGCGCCAGCAGCTGGGGAGGTAGCACAGATACGCAGTATTTT.

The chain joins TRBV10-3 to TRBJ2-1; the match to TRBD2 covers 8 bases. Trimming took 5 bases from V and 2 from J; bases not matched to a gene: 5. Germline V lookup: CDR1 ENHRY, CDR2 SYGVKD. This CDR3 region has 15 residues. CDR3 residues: CAISPSAGAYNEQFF. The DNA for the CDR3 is TGTGCCATCAGTCCTTCAGCGGGGGCCTACAATGAGCAGTTCTTC.

In DNA, the CDR3 is TGTGCCAGCAGCTTGGCGGGGGGGTTCGGAGCTTTCTTT. Encoded protein: CASSLAGGFGAFF. The chain links TRBV5-5 to TRBJ1-1, with D possibly being TRBD1 (5 bases). V dropped 0 bases and J dropped 10 bases, with 13 bases sitting between them. The CDR3 loop spans 13 amino acids. The V gene's germline CDR1 is SGHKS and CDR2 YYEKEE (reference sequence).

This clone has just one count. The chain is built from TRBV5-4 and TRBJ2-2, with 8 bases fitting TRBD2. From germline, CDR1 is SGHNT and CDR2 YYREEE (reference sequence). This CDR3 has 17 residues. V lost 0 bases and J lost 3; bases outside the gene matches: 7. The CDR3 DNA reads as TGTGCCAGCAGCTTGGATTTGCGGGGGGCCGACACCGGGGAGCTGTTTTTT. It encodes CASSLDLRGADTGELFF. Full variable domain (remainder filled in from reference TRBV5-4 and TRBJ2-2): ETGVTQSPTHLIKTRGQQVTLRCSSQSGHNTVSWYQQALGQGPQFIFQYYREEENGRGNFPPRFSGLQFPNYSSELNVNALELDDSALYLCASSLDLRGADTGELFFGEGSRLTVL.